The clone carrying this T cell receptor (beta chain) appeared a few times. Its antigen remains unknown. The whole isolated RNA underwent reverse transcription, so sequencing captured expressed TCRB transcripts. Sequencing was performed with immunoSEQ multiplex PCR; in TCRdb, only in-frame clones are kept and a portion is missing. The sample records some 400,000 clones, around 16% being singletons. The data were taken from a study of beta chain features in type 1 diabetes. Findings of the study overall: Shorter templates might be favored by PCR, equally in patients and controls. Compared to healthy donors, patients appeared to have naive, central memory and Treg TCRB repertoires that were more alike.

V was trimmed by 5 bases and J by 1 base, leaving 18 bases between them. CDR3 size: 16 residues. Per the germline V gene, CDR1 is SEHNR and CDR2 is FQNEAQ (reference sequence). The chain recombines TRBV7-9 with TRBJ2-7; D might be TRBD2 (7 bases). The TCR was taken from a woman between 18 and 29 years old in good health. Material: naive CD4+ T cells from blood. The CDR3 region has the DNA TGTGCCAGCAGCCTCAGGGGCGGGAGCGGATCCTACGAGCAGTACTTC. Its protein product is CASSLRGGSGSYEQYF.